One and the same sample provided the 13 T cell receptor beta chains below, sequenced in a study of T cells in Graves' hyperthyroidism and ophthalmopathy. RNA transcripts were the template for amplifying TCR beta CDR3 regions. When the TCR CDR3 underwent first-round RT-PCR, the HTBI primer set was used. TCRdb re-called the multiplex PCR reads with MiXCR, one entry per CDR3 protein. The sample includes about 380,000 distinct CDR3 sequences, around 18% seen only once; the top ten take 40%. Material: blood. The receptors were sampled from a man aged 18 to 35 with Graves' ophthalmopathy.

The V gene is TRBV9, the J gene TRBJ2-2; a weak D match, TRBD2 (6 bases). Trimming removed 4 bases from V and 6 bases from J, with 19 bases in between. CDR3 length: 16 residues. Germline CDR1 is SGDLS and CDR2 is YYNGEE. CDR3 nucleotides: TGTGCCAGCAGCATTACGGGACTCCTAGCCCCCGGGGAGCTGTTTTTT. Translating gives CASSITGLLAPGELFF.

Ten or more counts support this clonotype. The rearrangement links TRBV12-3 or TRBV12-4 to TRBJ2-7, with D hard to call. V was shortened by 6 bases and J by 4 bases, with 16 bases between the two germline ends. The CDR3 loop spans 14 amino acids. The CDR3 region has the DNA TGTGCCAGCAGACTCGGGCAGCTTGATTACGAGCAGTACTTC. Translated: CASRLGQLDYEQYF.

This rearrangement joins TRBV5-1 to TRBJ1-4; 10 bases fit TRBD1. V shed 2 bases, J shed 7 bases, and the junction held 8 bases outside the gene matches. The CDR3 has 16 amino acids. Germline loops: CDR1 SGHRS, CDR2 YFSETQ. In DNA form, the CDR3 reads TGCGCCAGCAGCTTACTCGGACAGGGGGGCGGTGAAAAACTGTTTTTT. Residues: CASSLLGQGGGEKLFF.

Many counts were recorded for this clonotype. The V call is TRBV2, the J call TRBJ2-3; D may correspond to TRBD1 or TRBD2 (5 bases each). The germline gives CDR1 SNHLY, CDR2 FYNNEI. Trimming left V 2 bases short and J 0 bases short, with 6 bases between. The CDR3 has 14 amino acids. Here the CDR3 reads CASSEWGSTDTQYF. The CDR3 DNA sequence: TGTGCCAGCAGTGAATGGGGGAGCACAGATACGCAGTATTTT. Full variable domain (remainder filled in from reference TRBV2 and TRBJ2-3): EPEVTQTPSHQVTQMGQEVILRCVPISNHLYFYWYRQILGQKVEFLVSFYNNEISEKSEIFDDQFSVERPDGSNFTLKIRSTKLEDSAMYFCASSEWGSTDTQYFGPGTRLTVL.

This clonotype occurred many times. The chain recombines TRBV28 with TRBJ1-2; D is undetermined. The CDR3 extends over 17 amino acids. Trimming took off 5 bases at V and 2 bases at J, with 21 bases between the two ends. In germline, CDR1 is MDHEN, CDR2 SYDVKM. The CDR3 is CASSPVHYREPNYGYTF. The CDR3 region has the DNA TGTGCCAGCAGTCCCGTACATTACCGGGAGCCGAACTATGGCTACACCTTC.

This clonotype was recorded at least ten times. The DNA for the CDR3 is TGCAGTGCTACCGGAGAAGGTAGCCTCAGCACCGGGGAGCTGTTTTTT. Its protein product is CSATGEGSLSTGELFF. The genes are TRBV20-1 and TRBJ2-2, with D unclear. Trimming stripped 4 bases from V and 4 bases from J, with 19 bases between. This CDR3 contains 16 residues. Germline V CDR1 and CDR2: DFQATT, SNEGSKA (reference sequence).

The table lists this clonotype with a few counts. The chain employs TRBV25-1 and TRBJ1-2; possibly TRBD1 for D (5 bases). The CDR3 extends over 13 amino acids. In germline, CDR1 is MGHDK, CDR2 SYGVNS. The germline V and J ends were trimmed by 5 bases and 4 bases, with 11 bases remaining between them. CDR3 nucleotides: TGTGCCAGCAGTCAGAGTGGGGGCTATGGCTACACCTTC. Protein product: CASSQSGGYGYTF.

The chain is built from TRBV10-2 and TRBJ1-6, with 10 bases that match TRBD1. The CDR3 loop spans 16 amino acids. With V trimmed by 4 bases and J by 8 bases, 8 bases remained unmatched. Germline CDR1 is WSHSY and CDR2 is SAAADI. The CDR3 protein is CASSAPGQGPYSPLHF. The CDR3, as DNA: TGCGCCAGCAGTGCCCCGGGACAGGGGCCATATTCACCCCTCCACTTT.

This clonotype was found a few times. This chain joins TRBV7-8 and TRBJ1-5; D ambiguous. Germline loops: CDR1 SGHVS, CDR2 FQNEAQ. The CDR3 has 16 amino acids. V was cut by 5 bases and J by 11 bases, with 25 bases left in between. CDR3 protein: CASSRSRMGPREAQHF. In DNA form, the CDR3 reads TGTGCCAGCAGCCGAAGTAGGATGGGCCCCCGGGAAGCCCAGCATTTT.

This clonotype occurred many times. The J gene is TRBJ1-1, the V gene TRBV28; 7 bases line up with TRBD1. CDR1 MDHEN and CDR2 SYDVKM come from the germline V gene. V lost 6 bases and J lost 1; bases outside the gene matches: 5. This CDR3 contains 14 residues. The CDR3 reads CASSKGQQNTEAFF. The CDR3 DNA follows: TGTGCCAGCAGCAAGGGACAGCAGAACACTGAAGCTTTCTTT.

This clonotype has ten or more counts. The J gene is TRBJ1-5, the V gene TRBV7-8; tentative D call: TRBD1 (6 bases). CDR1 SGHVS and CDR2 FQNEAQ come from the germline V gene. The CDR3 extends over 17 amino acids. V lost 4 bases and J lost 0, with 16 bases in between. The CDR3 DNA is TGTGCCAGCAGCTCGACCCCGGGACAAAATAGCAATCAGCCCCAGCATTTT. It encodes CASSSTPGQNSNQPQHF.

This clonotype has only a few counts. This rearrangement joins TRBV12-3 or TRBV12-4 to TRBJ1-6; D gene ambiguous. Between the trimmed V and J ends, which lost 7 bases and 7 bases, there was a span of 11 bases. This CDR3 region has 13 residues. The CDR3 protein is CASIKGRNSPLHF. DNA for the CDR3: TGTGCCAGCATCAAAGGGAGAAATTCACCCCTCCACTTT.

This clonotype was seen at least ten times. This rearrangement joins TRBV11-1 to TRBJ2-5; D gene uncertain. CDR1 is SGHAT and CDR2 is FQDESV in the germline V gene (reference sequence). Trimming cost V 3 bases and J 0 bases, with 8 bases left between them. CDR3 length equals 14 residues. CDR3 sequence: CASSLDGNQETQYF. The DNA of the CDR3 is TGTGCCAGCAGCTTGGACGGAAACCAAGAGACCCAGTACTTC.